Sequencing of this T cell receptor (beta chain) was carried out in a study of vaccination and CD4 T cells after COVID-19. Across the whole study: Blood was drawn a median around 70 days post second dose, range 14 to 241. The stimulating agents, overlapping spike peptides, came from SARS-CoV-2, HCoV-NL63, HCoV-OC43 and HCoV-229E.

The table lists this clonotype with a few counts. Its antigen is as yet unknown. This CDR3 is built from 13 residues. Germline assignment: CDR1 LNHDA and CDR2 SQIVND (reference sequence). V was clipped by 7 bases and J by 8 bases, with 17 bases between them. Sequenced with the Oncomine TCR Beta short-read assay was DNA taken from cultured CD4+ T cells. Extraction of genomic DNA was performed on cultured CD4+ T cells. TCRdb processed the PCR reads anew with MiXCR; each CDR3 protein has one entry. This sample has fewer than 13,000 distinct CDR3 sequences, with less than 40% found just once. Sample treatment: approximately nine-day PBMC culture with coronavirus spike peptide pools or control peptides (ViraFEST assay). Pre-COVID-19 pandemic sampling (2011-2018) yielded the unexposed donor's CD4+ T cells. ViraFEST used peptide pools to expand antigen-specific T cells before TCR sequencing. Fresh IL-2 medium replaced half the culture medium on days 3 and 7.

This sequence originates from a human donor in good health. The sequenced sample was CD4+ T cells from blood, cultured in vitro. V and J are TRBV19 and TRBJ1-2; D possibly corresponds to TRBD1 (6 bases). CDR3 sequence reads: CASTMDSFKGYTF. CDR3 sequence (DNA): TGTGCCAGTACTATGGACAGCTTTAAGGGCTACACCTTC.